This TCR beta chain stems from a study of OX40 agonist ivuxolimab in advanced cancers. For the study at large: At 0.01 to 10 mg/kg, ivuxolimab was administered intravenously to patients every 2 weeks. One patient with hepatocellular carcinoma and two with cutaneous melanoma, three in all, had partial responses.

Sequencing was performed with immunoSEQ multiplex PCR; in TCRdb, only in-frame clones are kept and a portion is missing. The sample includes approximately 40,000 clones, about 80% of them seen just once. About this clone: Its antigen is still unknown.

General study findings and limits: In general, CD8+ T cells held more expanded clones than CD4+ did, on average.

V lost 4 bases, J lost 3 bases, and 8 bases stayed unmatched. The CDR3 runs 15 residues. Germline V gives CDR1 MGHRA, CDR2 YSYEKL. The source material was CD4+ or CD8+ T cells sorted from blood, sampled in a trial of the OX40 agonist ivuxolimab. The TCR originated in an adult with an advanced solid tumor such as melanoma, head and neck, liver or kidney cancer. This chain connects TRBV4-1 to TRBJ1-2; 7 bases map to TRBD1. In nucleotides, the CDR3 is TGCGCCAGCAGCCCCGGCGAGGGGGCGGACTATGGCTACACCTTC. Translation: CASSPGEGADYGYTF.